In this sample, the clone carrying this TCR beta chain turned up many times. Antigen unknown. These data belong to a study of human T cells and chemical hapten exposure. The CDR3 extends over 15 amino acids. V dropped 1 base and J dropped 1 base, with 9 bases sitting between them. Germline-derived CDR1 and CDR2 are MDHEN and SYDVKM. Time point denoted: patch test 1, 2 weeks after DPC sensitization. Treatment: therapeutic diphenylcyclopropenone sensitization with weekly scalp DPC. Per the authors' pipeline: Per sample, the median was 95,638 TCRs, with values from around 24,000 to 710,000. One entry per CDR3 protein, called by TCRdb with MiXCR from the RACE reads. These V and J calls rely on TCRdb rather than the paper's analysis. The sample contains about 100,000 distinct CDR3 sequences, roughly a tenth of which appear only once. General study points: The number of TCRs above 1 in 1000 frequency did not change after DPC sensitization.

The chain couples TRBV28 to TRBJ2-3; D perhaps matches TRBD2 (6 bases). This sequence originates from a man between 40 and 49 years old with alopecia areata. Some clones in this sample may be carry-over from other donors' samples. Sequenced material: whole blood, taken in connection with sensitization to the hapten diphenylcyclopropenone (DPC). The CDR3, as DNA: TGTGCCAGCAGTTTATCACTAGCCCGCACAGATACGCAGTATTTT. This translates into CASSLSLARTDTQYF.